This T cell receptor (beta chain) was observed in a study of cytomegalovirus exposure and HLA in healthy donors. General study points: Several of the most significant clusters were apparently associated with common viral pathogens in a later analysis. Apparent HLA restriction characterized most CMV-associated TCR beta chains in a later analysis. CMV serostatus was the only immune exposure information that was available. TCR beta chains associated with HLA were, in a later analysis, more clonally expanded than equally common others.

As concerns this clone: Antigen specificity is unknown.

With 60 Vbeta and 13 Jbeta primers, the PCR was carried out. The protocol was immunoSEQ multiplex PCR, while the TCRdb copy is restricted to in-frame clones and leaves out a portion. Of approximately 110,000 clones in the sample, around 15% were seen once. V lost 3 bases, J lost 6 bases, and 14 bases lay in between. CDR3 length equals 14 residues. CDR1 is MDHEN, CDR2 SYDVKM, per germline. The receptor comes from a female donor in good health and CMV-seronegative. The genes are TRBV28 and TRBJ1-1; D possibly corresponds to TRBD1 (5 bases). The sequenced material came from PBMCs. The CDR3 region has the DNA TGTGCCAGCAGTTTCGGGTCGGGGGTCCCTGAAGCTTTCTTT. Its translation is CASSFGSGVPEAFF.